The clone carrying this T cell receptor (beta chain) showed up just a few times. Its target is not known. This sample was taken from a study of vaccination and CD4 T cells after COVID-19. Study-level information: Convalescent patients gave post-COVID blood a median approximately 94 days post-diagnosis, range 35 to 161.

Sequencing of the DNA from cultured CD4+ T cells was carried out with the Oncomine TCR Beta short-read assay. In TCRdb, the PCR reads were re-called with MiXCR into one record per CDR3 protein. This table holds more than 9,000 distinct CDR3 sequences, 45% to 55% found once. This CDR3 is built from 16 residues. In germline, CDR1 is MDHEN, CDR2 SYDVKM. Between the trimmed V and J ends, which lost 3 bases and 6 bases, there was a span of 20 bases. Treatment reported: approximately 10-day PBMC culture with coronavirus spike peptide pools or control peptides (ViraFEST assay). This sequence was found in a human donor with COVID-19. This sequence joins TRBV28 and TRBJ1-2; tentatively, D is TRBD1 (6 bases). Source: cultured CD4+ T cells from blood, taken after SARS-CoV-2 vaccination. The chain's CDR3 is CASSFTGSSQVDGYTF. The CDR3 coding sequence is TGTGCCAGCAGTTTTACAGGGTCTTCACAAGTTGATGGCTACACCTTC.